Sequencing of this TCR beta chain was carried out in a study of cytomegalovirus exposure and HLA in healthy donors. General observations from the study: TRBV6-2, TRBV6-3 and some other V segments were unresolvable in 87-base-pair reads. CMV serostatus was the only immune exposure information that was available.

For this clone: The antigen remains unidentified.

This CDR3 spans 14 amino acids. V lost 5 bases and J lost 4, with 15 bases in between. Germline CDR1 LNHDA, CDR2 SQIVND (reference sequence). The primer mix had 60 Vbeta and 13 Jbeta primers. Here immunoSEQ multiplex PCR was the method, and the copy in TCRdb shows in-frame clones only, minus some. Of roughly 120,000 clones in the sample, approximately 80% were seen once. The sample taken for sequencing was PBMCs. This rearrangement joins TRBV19 to TRBJ2-7; D perhaps matches TRBD1 (5 bases). The clonotype was recovered from a man aged 25-45 years in good health and CMV-seropositive. The CDR3 DNA reads TGTGCCAGTAGTCGGACACTGCTCGGGTACGAGCAGTACTTC. Translated, it gives CASSRTLLGYEQYF.